Following are 29 T cell receptor beta chains from one sample sequenced in a study of shared clonotypes between healthy human individuals. Sequencing was performed with immunoSEQ multiplex PCR; in TCRdb, only in-frame clones are kept and a portion is missing. The data contain about 1.1 million clones, 78% of them singletons. The sequenced sample was memory CD4+ T cells from PBMCs. Indicated subset: CD45RA-negative fraction. These receptors were collected from a young man in good health. Some clones in this sample may be carry-over from other donors' samples.

CDR3 sequence reads: CSEATGRTDTQYF. CDR3 DNA sequence: TGCAGCGAGGCGACAGGGAGGACAGATACGCAGTATTTT. The V gene is TRBV29-1, the J gene TRBJ2-3, with D maybe TRBD1 (7 bases). Trimming took 7 bases from V and 3 from J, leaving 14 bases between them. This CDR3 comprises 13 residues. Per the germline V gene, CDR1 is SQVTM and CDR2 is ANQGSEA.

This chain connects TRBV7-9 to TRBJ1-2, with 7 bases that match TRBD1. With 3 bases clipped from V and 1 base from J, the junction kept 2 bases outside the gene matches. The CDR3 totals 14 residues. The germline gives CDR1 SEHNR, CDR2 FQNEAQ (reference sequence). CDR3 in DNA: TGTGCCAGCAGCTTGGCAGGGGGTAACTATGGCTACACCTTC. As protein: CASSLAGGNYGYTF.

This chain uses TRBV19 with TRBJ2-1; 9 bases agree with TRBD2. The germline V gene has CDR1 LNHDA and CDR2 SQIVND (reference sequence). With 1 base clipped from V and 2 bases from J, the junction kept 3 bases outside the gene matches. CDR3 length: 16 amino acids. This CDR3 reads CASSIGGGRAYNEQFF. CDR3 coding DNA: TGTGCCAGTAGTATAGGGGGCGGGAGGGCCTACAATGAGCAGTTCTTC.

The chain recombines TRBV7-2 with TRBJ2-5; 9 nucleotides agree with TRBD1. The CDR3 is 16 residues long. Losses at the gene ends were 7 bases for V and 4 bases for J; bases not matched to a gene: 13. The germline V gene has CDR1 SGHTA and CDR2 FQGNSA. The CDR3 sequence is CASNPRGPGQGETQYF. The CDR3 DNA is TGTGCCAGCAACCCTCGAGGTCCGGGACAGGGAGAGACCCAGTACTTC.

This chain links TRBV28 with TRBJ2-7; 8 bases line up with TRBD2. V gave up 4 bases and J gave up 2 bases; unmatched junction bases: 7. The CDR3 runs to 15 residues. CDR1 is MDHEN, CDR2 SYDVKM, per germline. CDR3 DNA: TGTGCCAGCAGTTCCAGAGCGGGAGTAACCTACGAGCAGTACTTC. Protein product: CASSSRAGVTYEQYF.

V gene TRBV19 combines with J gene TRBJ2-2; D uncertain. V gave up 4 bases and J gave up 6 bases, with 15 bases separating them. The CDR3 extends over 15 amino acids. Per germline, CDR1 LNHDA and CDR2 SQIVND (reference sequence). The CDR3 DNA sequence: TGTGCCAGTAGTACCATTACTGGGCTCGCCGGGGAGCTGTTTTTT. As protein: CASSTITGLAGELFF.

This clone came up a few times. The chain uses TRBV6-5 and TRBJ1-5; D remains ambiguous. Trimming took 6 bases from V and 2 from J, leaving 14 bases between them. The CDR3 is made up of 15 amino acids. CDR1 is MNHEY, CDR2 SVGAGI, per germline. CDR3 bases: TGTGCCAGCAGGGAAAGGGTGAATGGCAATCAGCCCCAGCATTTT. Residues: CASRERVNGNQPQHF.

The gene calls are TRBV30 and TRBJ2-7; TRBD1 or TRBD2 may be the D gene (5 bases each). The last part of the DNA fits TRBJ2-5 better; the J call may be wrong. Per germline, CDR1 GTSNPN and CDR2 SVGIG (reference sequence). The CDR3 is made up of 11 amino acids. The CDR3 bases are TGTGCCTGGAGCTGGGGGGAGACCCAGTACTTC. Its translation is CAWSWGETQYF.

V gene TRBV30 combines with J gene TRBJ2-1; unclear D gene. Germline lookup yields CDR1 GTSNPN and CDR2 SVGIG (reference sequence). There are 11 residues in the CDR3. With 2 bases removed from V and 7 bases from J, the gap between germline ends came to 6 bases. The CDR3: CAWSWGNEQFF. CDR3 DNA: TGTGCCTGGAGTTGGGGAAATGAGCAGTTCTTC.

The chain joins TRBV2 to TRBJ1-1; 7 bases align to TRBD1. V trimming: 4 bases; J trimming: 1 base; junction bases outside the gene matches: 6. The CDR3 has 15 residues. Per germline, CDR1 SNHLY and CDR2 FYNNEI. The CDR3 here is CASSGQGGPNTEAFF. CDR3 bases: TGTGCCAGCAGTGGACAAGGGGGCCCGAACACTGAAGCTTTCTTT.

The chain recombines TRBV7-2 with TRBJ2-3, with D possibly being TRBD2 (6 bases). With 4 bases removed from V and 8 bases from J, the gap between germline ends came to 10 bases. The CDR3 is made up of 12 amino acids. CDR1 and CDR2 (germline): SGHTA, FQGNSA. This CDR3 is CASSSLGGTQYF. The CDR3 DNA reads as TGTGCCAGCAGCTCCCTGGGGGGTACGCAGTATTTT.

V is TRBV5-6 and J is TRBJ2-2; D possibly matches TRBD1 or TRBD2 (5 bases each). The CDR3 is 14 amino acids. Germline V gene data show CDR1 as SGHDT and CDR2 as YYEEEE. V was pared by 1 base and J by 4 bases, with 8 bases between. The CDR3 loop is CASSLPGSTGELFF. Here the CDR3 DNA reads TGTGCCAGCAGCTTGCCAGGGAGCACCGGGGAGCTGTTTTTT.

This rearrangement joins TRBV27 to TRBJ2-7, with 7 bases identical to TRBD1. The CDR3 consists of 13 residues. CDR1 is MNHEY and CDR2 is SMNVEV in the germline V gene (reference sequence). The junction had 3 bases not matched to a gene; V was cut back by 5 bases and J by 2 bases. The CDR3 sequence is CASSRTGPYEQYF. The CDR3 DNA sequence: TGTGCCAGCAGTCGGACAGGCCCCTACGAGCAGTACTTC.

This clone was found once. V is TRBV14 and J is TRBJ2-7; D remains ambiguous. Germline assignment: CDR1 SGHDN and CDR2 FVKESK. This CDR3 spans 12 amino acids. The V and J ends lost 4 bases and 4 bases respectively, with 8 bases between them. The CDR3 DNA sequence: TGTGCCAGCAGCCCCACTCCGTACGAGCAGTACTTC. This sequence encodes CASSPTPYEQYF.

This clone has only one observation. This sequence joins TRBV29-1 and TRBJ2-1; tentatively, D is TRBD1 (6 bases). Germline V lookup: CDR1 SQVTM, CDR2 ANQGSEA. V was clipped by 6 bases and J by 7 bases, with 19 bases between them. The CDR3 has 14 residues. This CDR3 reads CSVNTGRGFNEQFF. CDR3 nucleotide sequence: TGCAGCGTAAATACAGGGAGAGGTTTTAATGAGCAGTTCTTC.

This chain joins TRBV11-2 and TRBJ1-2; perhaps TRBD1 as D (5 bases). Trimming shortened V by 6 bases and J by 5 bases, and 10 bases separated the two germline ends. Per germline, CDR1 SGHAT and CDR2 FQNNGV. The CDR3 covers 12 residues. The DNA for the CDR3 is TGTGCCAGCAGTCCCGACAGTTATGGCTACACCTTC. It codes for CASSPDSYGYTF.

The rearrangement links TRBV7-8 to TRBJ2-5; 12 bases align to TRBD2. Germline CDR1 is SGHVS and CDR2 is FQNEAQ. The CDR3 has 18 amino acids. Trimming cost V 5 bases and J 7 bases; bases outside gene matches: 17. The CDR3 loop reads CASSVRPGLAGTPWTQYF. CDR3 sequence (DNA): TGTGCCAGCAGCGTTCGTCCGGGACTAGCGGGCACACCATGGACCCAGTACTTC.

Points on this clone: The sample has other DNA sequences that encode this CDR3 too. The gene calls are TRBV18 and TRBJ2-5; the D gene is possibly TRBD2 (6 bases). V shed 1 base and J shed 5 bases, with 8 bases lying between them. CDR3 size: 13 residues. From germline, CDR1 is KGHSH and CDR2 LQKENI. CDR3 region: CASSPQGGETQYF. Written as DNA, the CDR3 is TGTGCCAGCTCACCACAGGGAGGTGAGACCCAGTACTTC.

J is TRBJ1-2 and V is TRBV2, with a possible D match to TRBD1 (6 bases). CDR1 and CDR2 from the germline V gene are SNHLY and FYNNEI. The CDR3 length is 14 residues. V gave up 5 bases and J gave up 7 bases, with 17 bases separating them. The CDR3 nucleotides read TGTGCCAGCAGTACCCAGGGGCTCACACTTGGCTACACCTTC. Its translation is CASSTQGLTLGYTF.

This clone was recorded many times. V gene TRBV5-1 combines with J gene TRBJ2-7, with 9 bases identical to TRBD2. There are 16 residues in the CDR3. V shed 3 bases and J 2 bases; nucleotides not matched to a gene: 9. Germline lookup yields CDR1 SGHRS and CDR2 YFSETQ. The CDR3 bases are TGCGCCAGCAGCTCGGCCGGGACTAGCATAACCTACGAGCAGTACTTC. Translated: CASSSAGTSITYEQYF.

Concerning this clone itself: The sample contains more than one DNA sequence encoding this CDR3. The V call is TRBV27, the J call TRBJ2-7; 10 bases line up with TRBD2. Germline CDR1 MNHEY, CDR2 SMNVEV (reference sequence). The CDR3 length is 15 residues. With V trimmed by 2 bases and J by 2 bases, 3 bases remained unmatched. CDR3 region: CASSLASGRTYEQYF. DNA for the CDR3: TGTGCCAGCAGTTTAGCTAGCGGGAGAACCTACGAGCAGTACTTC.

V is TRBV2 and J is TRBJ1-5, with a weak D call TRBD1 (5 bases). Germline values: CDR1 SNHLY, CDR2 FYNNEI. CDR3 length equals 15 residues. Trimming pared 3 bases from V and 1 base from J, leaving 10 bases between. Here the CDR3 DNA reads TGTGCCAGCAGTGAGGGACCTGGGAGCAATCAGCCCCAGCATTTT. Encoded protein: CASSEGPGSNQPQHF.

The chain has TRBV18 and TRBJ1-2; D not resolved. Between the trimmed V and J ends, which lost 2 bases and 8 bases, there was a span of 15 bases. Germline-derived CDR1 and CDR2 are KGHSH and LQKENI. The CDR3 loop spans 14 amino acids. Here the CDR3 reads CASSPATRSSGYTF. CDR3 nucleotide sequence: TGTGCCAGCTCACCAGCGACTCGGTCGTCGGGCTACACCTTC.

This chain connects TRBV27 to TRBJ2-1; 12 nucleotides align to TRBD2. The CDR3 has 15 amino acids. Per germline, CDR1 MNHEY and CDR2 SMNVEV (reference sequence). The CDR3 here is CVTASGRVSYNEQFF. Written as DNA, the CDR3 is TGTGTCACGGCTAGCGGGAGGGTCTCCTACAATGAGCAGTTCTTC.

This clone came up once. The gene calls are TRBV6-1 and TRBJ1-1; 7 positions agree with TRBD1. With V trimmed by 6 bases and J by 5 bases, 12 bases remained unmatched. CDR1 MNHNS and CDR2 SASEGT come from the germline V gene. This CDR3 spans 15 amino acids. The CDR3 nucleotides are TGTGCCAGCAGGTCAGGAGACTCCAGGGGGACTGAAGCTTTCTTT. Its translation: CASRSGDSRGTEAFF.

The chain carries TRBV7-9 and TRBJ1-1; D perhaps matches TRBD1 (5 bases). In germline, CDR1 is SEHNR, CDR2 FQNEAQ (reference sequence). The CDR3 is made up of 15 amino acids. V shed 2 bases and J shed 3 bases, with 13 bases lying between them. As DNA, the CDR3 is TGTGCCAGCAGCTTAAGCAAGCAGGGCGACACTGAAGCTTTCTTT. This encodes CASSLSKQGDTEAFF.

This clone was detected a few times. This chain joins TRBV19 and TRBJ2-1; the match to TRBD1 covers 8 bases. The CDR3 runs to 19 residues. Germline-derived CDR1 and CDR2 are LNHDA and SQIVND (reference sequence). Trimming cost V 7 bases and J 0 bases; bases outside gene matches: 17. CDR3 coding DNA: TGTGCCAGTATCTCCAGGGGGCGGTTGAACAAGAGCTCCTACAATGAGCAGTTCTTC. Translating gives CASISRGRLNKSSYNEQFF.

The V and J genes are TRBV7-8 and TRBJ2-5; TRBD2 aligns across 7 bases. Germline trimming cut 0 bases from V and 5 bases from J; bases unmatched to any gene: 0. CDR1 and CDR2 from the germline V gene are SGHVS and FQNEAQ. The CDR3 covers 13 residues. The CDR3 sequence is CASSLAREETQYF. CDR3 nucleotide sequence: TGTGCCAGCAGCTTAGCGCGGGAGGAGACCCAGTACTTC.

CDR3 sequence reads: CASSPTWGQGRLDPGNTIYF. In DNA form, the CDR3 reads TGTGCCAGCAGTCCCACATGGGGACAGGGGAGATTGGATCCTGGAAACACCATATATTTT. The chain recombines TRBV27 with TRBJ1-3; 10 bases are a match to TRBD1. J lost 2 bases, V lost 5 bases, and 18 bases had no gene match. The CDR3 is 20 residues long. Germline values: CDR1 MNHEY, CDR2 SMNVEV (reference sequence).